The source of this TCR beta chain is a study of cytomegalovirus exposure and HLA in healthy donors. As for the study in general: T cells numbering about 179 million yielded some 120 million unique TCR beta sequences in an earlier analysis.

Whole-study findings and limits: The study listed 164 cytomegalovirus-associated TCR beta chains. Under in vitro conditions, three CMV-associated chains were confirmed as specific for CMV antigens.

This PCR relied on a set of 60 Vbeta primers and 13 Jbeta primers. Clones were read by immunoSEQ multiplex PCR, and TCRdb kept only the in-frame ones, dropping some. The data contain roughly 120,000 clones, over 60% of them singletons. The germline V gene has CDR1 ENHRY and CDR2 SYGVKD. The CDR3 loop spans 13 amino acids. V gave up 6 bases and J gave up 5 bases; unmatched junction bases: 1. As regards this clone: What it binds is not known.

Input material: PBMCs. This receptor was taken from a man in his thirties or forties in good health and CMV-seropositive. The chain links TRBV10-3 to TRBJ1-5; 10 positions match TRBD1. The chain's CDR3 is CAIRGTGDQPQHF. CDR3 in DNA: TGTGCCATCAGGGGGACAGGGGATCAGCCCCAGCATTTT.